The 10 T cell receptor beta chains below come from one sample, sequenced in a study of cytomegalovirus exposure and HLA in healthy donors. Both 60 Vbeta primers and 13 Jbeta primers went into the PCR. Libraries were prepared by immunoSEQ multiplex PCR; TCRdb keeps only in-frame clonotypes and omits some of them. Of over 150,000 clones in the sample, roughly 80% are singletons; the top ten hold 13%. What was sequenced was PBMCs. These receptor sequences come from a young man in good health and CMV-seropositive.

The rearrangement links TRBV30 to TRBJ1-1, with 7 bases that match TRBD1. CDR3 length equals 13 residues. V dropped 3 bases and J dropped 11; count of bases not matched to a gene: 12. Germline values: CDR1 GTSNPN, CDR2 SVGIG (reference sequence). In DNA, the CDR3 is TGTGCCTGGAGCCCAGGGGGAGGCTATCAGGCTTTCTTT. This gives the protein CAWSPGGGYQAFF.

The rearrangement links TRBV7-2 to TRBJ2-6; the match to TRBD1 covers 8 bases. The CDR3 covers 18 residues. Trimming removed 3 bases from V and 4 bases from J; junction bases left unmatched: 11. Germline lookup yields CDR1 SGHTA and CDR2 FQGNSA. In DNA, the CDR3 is TGTGCCAGCAGCTTTTCCGGGACAGGAGGCCCCGGGGCCAACGTCCTGACTTTC. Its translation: CASSFSGTGGPGANVLTF.

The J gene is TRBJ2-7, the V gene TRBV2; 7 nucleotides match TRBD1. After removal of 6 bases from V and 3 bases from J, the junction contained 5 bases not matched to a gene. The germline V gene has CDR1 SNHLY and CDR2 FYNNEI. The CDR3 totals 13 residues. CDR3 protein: CASRKGTDYEQYF. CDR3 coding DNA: TGTGCCAGCAGAAAGGGGACAGACTACGAGCAGTACTTC.

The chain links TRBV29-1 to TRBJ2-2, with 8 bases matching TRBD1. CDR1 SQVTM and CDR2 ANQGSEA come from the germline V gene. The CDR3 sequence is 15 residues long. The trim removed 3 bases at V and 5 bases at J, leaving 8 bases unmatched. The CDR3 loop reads CSVDGTRGQTGELFF. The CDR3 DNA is TGCAGCGTTGATGGTACCAGGGGGCAAACCGGGGAGCTGTTTTTT.

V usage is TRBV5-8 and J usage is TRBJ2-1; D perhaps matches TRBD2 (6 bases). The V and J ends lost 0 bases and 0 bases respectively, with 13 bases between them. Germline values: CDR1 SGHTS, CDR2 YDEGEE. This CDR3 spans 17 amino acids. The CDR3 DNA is TGTGCCAGCAGCTTGGCCCGGCTAGCGATCTCCTACAATGAGCAGTTCTTC. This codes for CASSLARLAISYNEQFF.

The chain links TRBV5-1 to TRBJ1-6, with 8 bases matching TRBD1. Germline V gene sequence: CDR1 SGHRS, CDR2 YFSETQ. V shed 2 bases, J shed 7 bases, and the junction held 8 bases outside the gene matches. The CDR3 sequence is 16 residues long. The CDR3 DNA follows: TGCGCCAGCAGCTTTCTCCCGGGACAGGCGAATTCACCCCTCCACTTT. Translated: CASSFLPGQANSPLHF.

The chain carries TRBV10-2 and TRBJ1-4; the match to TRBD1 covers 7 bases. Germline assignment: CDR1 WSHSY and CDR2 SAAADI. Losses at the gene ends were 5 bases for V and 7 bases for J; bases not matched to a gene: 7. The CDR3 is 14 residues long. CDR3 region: CASSIGGAGEKLFF. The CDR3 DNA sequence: TGCGCCAGCAGTATAGGGGGCGCCGGTGAAAAACTGTTTTTT.

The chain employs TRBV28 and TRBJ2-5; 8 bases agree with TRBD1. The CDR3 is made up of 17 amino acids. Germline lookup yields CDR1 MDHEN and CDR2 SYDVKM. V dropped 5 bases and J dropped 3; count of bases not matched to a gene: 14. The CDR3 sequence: CASSPNYHGTGEETQYF. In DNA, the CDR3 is TGTGCCAGCAGTCCAAACTACCACGGGACAGGCGAAGAGACCCAGTACTTC.

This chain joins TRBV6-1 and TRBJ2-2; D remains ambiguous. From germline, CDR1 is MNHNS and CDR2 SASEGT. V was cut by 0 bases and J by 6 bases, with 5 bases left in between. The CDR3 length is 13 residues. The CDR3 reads CASSEAKPGELFF. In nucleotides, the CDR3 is TGTGCCAGCAGTGAAGCCAAGCCCGGGGAGCTGTTTTTT.

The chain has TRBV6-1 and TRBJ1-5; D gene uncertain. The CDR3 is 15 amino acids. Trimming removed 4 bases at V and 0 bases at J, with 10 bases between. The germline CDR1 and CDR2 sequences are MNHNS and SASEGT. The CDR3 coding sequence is TGTGCCAGCAGTGTGGCTCCTCTTAGCAATCAGCCCCAGCATTTT. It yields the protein CASSVAPLSNQPQHF.